What follows are 32 T cell receptor beta chains derived from one specimen sequenced in a study of blood T cell repertoires in COVID-19. Only in-frame clones appear in the TCRdb table, and some are missing; sequencing was by immunoSEQ multiplex PCR. The table shows about 110,000 clones, with approximately 90% occurring only once. The sequenced material came from peripheral blood. All receptors come from a human donor in a cohort sampled during active COVID-19.

This sequence joins TRBV5-1 and TRBJ2-3, with D hard to call. Germline-derived CDR1 and CDR2 are SGHRS and YFSETQ. The CDR3 totals 13 residues. V lost 4 bases to trimming and J lost 3 bases, with 9 bases between them. CDR3 nucleotides: TGCGCCAGCAGCCCGGCTAGAACAGATACGCAGTATTTT. Translating it yields CASSPARTDTQYF.

V and J are TRBV5-4 and TRBJ2-3; 9 bases line up with TRBD1. V lost 3 bases to trimming and J lost 4 bases; unmatched junction nucleotides: 18. The CDR3 totals 19 residues. Germline values: CDR1 SGHNT, CDR2 YYREEE (reference sequence). CDR3 in DNA: TGTGCCAGCAGCTGGGGGACAGGGAAATTTTTTAATAGAGCAGATACGCAGTATTTT. It codes for CASSWGTGKFFNRADTQYF.

V is TRBV18 and J is TRBJ1-1; unclear D gene. Trimming removed 1 base from V and 10 bases from J, with 19 bases in between. The CDR3 totals 15 residues. CDR1 KGHSH and CDR2 LQKENI come from the germline V gene. Here the CDR3 reads CASSPRVGVKEVAFF. The CDR3 DNA reads TGTGCCAGCTCACCACGTGTTGGGGTGAAGGAGGTAGCTTTCTTT.

This clone was picked up one time. The rearrangement joins TRBV6-6 to TRBJ1-2, with D tentatively TRBD1 (6 bases). The germline V and J ends were trimmed by 6 bases and 0 bases, with 14 bases remaining between them. The CDR3 has 15 residues. Per germline, CDR1 MNHNY and CDR2 SVGAGI (reference sequence). The CDR3 region is CASRLGGGANYGYTF. CDR3 in DNA: TGTGCCAGCAGACTAGGCGGGGGCGCTAACTATGGCTACACCTTC.

This clone was seen only once. This chain links TRBV7-9 with TRBJ1-1; tentative D call: TRBD1 (6 bases). Germline values: CDR1 SEHNR, CDR2 FQNEAQ (reference sequence). The CDR3 loop spans 17 amino acids. The V and J ends lost 1 base and 0 bases respectively, with 15 bases between them. CDR3 sequence (DNA): TGTGCCAGCAGCTTAGGAGATGGACAGATCATGAACACTGAAGCTTTCTTT. This sequence encodes CASSLGDGQIMNTEAFF.

This clone was counted between two and nine times. The chain combines TRBV5-4 with TRBJ1-2; 9 bases are a match to TRBD1. CDR1 SGHNT and CDR2 YYREEE come from the germline V gene (reference sequence). V lost 4 bases to trimming and J lost 3 bases; unmatched junction nucleotides: 7. The length of the CDR3 is 15 residues. The CDR3 spells CASSPGRTGDYGYTF. The CDR3 bases are TGTGCCAGCAGCCCCGGTAGGACAGGGGACTATGGCTACACCTTC.

This clone was found once. The J gene is TRBJ2-7, the V gene TRBV19; D call uncertain. V gave up 4 bases and J gave up 3 bases, with 4 bases separating them. In germline, CDR1 is LNHDA, CDR2 SQIVND (reference sequence). The CDR3 length is 11 residues. CDR3 amino acids: CASSTNYEQYF. The CDR3 nucleotides are TGTGCCAGTAGTACAAACTACGAGCAGTACTTC. Together with reference TRBV19 and TRBJ2-7, the CDR3 gives the full variable domain: DGGITQSPKYLFRKEGQNVTLSCEQNLNHDAMYWYRQDPGQGLRLIYYSQIVNDFQKGDIAEGYSVSREKKESFPLTVTSAQKNPTAFYLCASSTNYEQYFGPGTRLTVT.

The J gene is TRBJ1-2, the V gene TRBV12-3 or TRBV12-4, with a possible D match to TRBD1 (5 bases). V shed 6 bases and J shed 7 bases, with 12 bases lying between them. CDR3 length equals 12 residues. The CDR3 nucleotides are TGTGCCAGCAGCCCGACAGTCCGTGGCTACACCTTC. Its protein is CASSPTVRGYTF.

The chain uses TRBV6-7 and TRBJ2-5; the match to TRBD2 covers 7 bases. TRBV6-7 is an ORF; its function is uncertain. This CDR3 has 18 residues. V lost 11 bases, J lost 1 base, and 22 bases stayed unmatched. The chain's CDR3 is CAFSYPTRTSEFQETQYF. CDR3 coding DNA: TGTGCCTTCTCTTACCCTACACGCACTAGCGAGTTCCAAGAGACCCAGTACTTC.

The count of this clone is one. The chain combines TRBV28 with TRBJ1-2; 7 nucleotides line up with TRBD1. CDR1 is MDHEN and CDR2 is SYDVKM in the germline V gene. V was clipped by 5 bases and J by 3 bases; unmatched bases: 3. The CDR3 is 13 residues long. CDR3 sequence: CASSGTDHYGYTF. CDR3 DNA: TGTGCCAGCAGTGGGACAGACCACTATGGCTACACCTTC.

This chain uses TRBV7-2 with TRBJ2-5, with 9 nucleotides matching TRBD1. Germline CDR1 and CDR2: SGHTA and FQGNSA. After removal of 5 bases from V and 0 bases from J, the junction contained 10 bases not matched to a gene. The CDR3 runs 17 residues. The CDR3 loop reads CASSTGTGIRNQETQYF. CDR3 coding DNA: TGTGCCAGCAGCACAGGGACAGGGATAAGGAACCAAGAGACCCAGTACTTC.

CDR3 loop: CASSRRSFEGYTF. The CDR3 DNA reads TGTGCCAGCAGCCGTCGGAGTTTCGAGGGCTACACCTTC. V usage is TRBV28 and J usage is TRBJ1-2, with D hard to call. This CDR3 contains 13 residues. Looked up from germline, CDR1 is MDHEN and CDR2 is SYDVKM. The V and J ends lost 6 bases and 8 bases respectively, with 16 bases between them.

This chain joins TRBV27 and TRBJ2-7; TRBD2 is a possible D gene (6 bases). Per germline, CDR1 MNHEY and CDR2 SMNVEV (reference sequence). The CDR3 loop spans 15 amino acids. The V gene lost 1 base and the J gene lost 6 bases, with 16 bases spanning the gap. CDR3 protein: CASSLWKGRRSEQYF. The CDR3 DNA sequence: TGTGCCAGCAGTTTATGGAAAGGGAGGAGAAGCGAGCAGTACTTC.

The chain combines TRBV5-8 with TRBJ2-7; tentatively, D is TRBD1 (5 bases). From germline, CDR1 is SGHTS and CDR2 YDEGEE. V was cut by 1 base and J by 5 bases, with 7 bases left in between. The CDR3 runs 12 residues. The chain's CDR3 is CASSLLTDEQYF. CDR3 in DNA: TGTGCCAGCAGCTTGTTGACAGACGAGCAGTACTTC.

The genes are TRBV2 and TRBJ1-2; maybe TRBD1 (5 bases). This CDR3 comprises 13 residues. Trimming left V 5 bases short and J 2 bases short, with 9 bases between. The germline V gene has CDR1 SNHLY and CDR2 FYNNEI. The CDR3 coding sequence is TGTGCCAGCAGTCGGGGGGTCAACTATGGCTACACCTTC. Translating gives CASSRGVNYGYTF.

The chain recombines TRBV5-5 with TRBJ1-4; the D is unclear. CDR3 length: 12 amino acids. Germline CDR1 and CDR2: SGHKS and YYEKEE (reference sequence). The germline V and J ends were trimmed by 4 bases and 8 bases, with 9 bases remaining between them. The CDR3 is CASSITQEKLFF. CDR3 coding DNA: TGTGCCAGCAGCATAACACAGGAAAAACTGTTTTTT. Together with reference TRBV5-5 and TRBJ1-4, the CDR3 gives the full variable domain: DAGVTQSPTHLIKTRGQQVTLRCSPISGHKSVSWYQQVLGQGPQFIFQYYEKEERGRGNFPDRFSARQFPNYSSELNVNALLLGDSALYLCASSITQEKLFFGSGTQLSVL.

The chain recombines TRBV9 with TRBJ2-3; D possibly corresponds to TRBD1 (6 bases). Germline-derived CDR1 and CDR2 are SGDLS and YYNGEE. The length of the CDR3 is 15 residues. V lost 3 bases to trimming and J lost 0 bases, with 11 bases between them. The CDR3 reads CASSATGKSTDTQYF. The DNA for the CDR3 is TGTGCCAGCAGCGCTACAGGGAAAAGCACAGATACGCAGTATTTT.

This chain joins TRBV18 and TRBJ1-3, with TRBD1 matching over 7 bases. The J segment lost 2 bases and the V segment lost 0 bases, leaving 4 bases of the junction unmatched. This CDR3 has 16 amino acids. Germline V CDR1 and CDR2: KGHSH, LQKENI. The CDR3 nucleotides are TGTGCCAGCTCACCACCAGACAGGGTAACTGGAAACACCATATATTTT. This sequence encodes CASSPPDRVTGNTIYF.

V is TRBV24-1 and J is TRBJ2-7; TRBD1 might be the D (6 bases). The CDR3 runs 14 residues. The V gene's germline CDR1 is KGHDR and CDR2 SFDVKD. V was clipped by 7 bases and J by 2 bases, with 14 bases between them. CDR3 coding DNA: TGTGCCACCAGCCGGACAGCCTCGCCCTACGAGCAGTACTTC. Protein sequence: CATSRTASPYEQYF.

The V and J genes are TRBV7-8 and TRBJ1-5; D unclear. The CDR3 covers 15 residues. In germline, CDR1 is SGHVS, CDR2 FQNEAQ. Between the trimmed V and J ends, which lost 7 bases and 0 bases, there was a span of 13 bases. In nucleotides, the CDR3 is TGTGCCAGCAACCCCCTCACAGCTAGCAATCAGCCCCAGCATTTT. Translation: CASNPLTASNQPQHF.

Remarks on this clone: The sample holds other DNA sequences that translate to the same CDR3. V and J are TRBV6-2 or TRBV6-3 and TRBJ2-2; D is uncertain. The CDR3 runs to 14 residues. Trimming removed 2 bases from V and 5 bases from J, with 9 bases in between. Germline V gene lookup returns CDR1 MNHEY and CDR2 SVGEGT. The CDR3 nucleotides are TGTGCCAGCAGTTACGGTGGGCTAACCGGGGAGCTGTTTTTT. Translating it yields CASSYGGLTGELFF.

The chain joins TRBV18 to TRBJ1-4; D gene uncertain. V shed 6 bases and J shed 3 bases, with 14 bases lying between them. Germline-derived CDR1 and CDR2 are KGHSH and LQKENI. The CDR3 sequence is 15 residues long. The CDR3 DNA sequence: TGTGCCAGCTCCCCCTGGCCGGAGTCTAATGAAAAACTGTTTTTT. Amino acids: CASSPWPESNEKLFF.

This chain uses TRBV28 with TRBJ2-5; 9 bases are shared with TRBD1. V was clipped by 6 bases and J by 1 base; unmatched bases: 6. The CDR3 has 15 amino acids. Germline CDR1 reads MDHEN; CDR2 reads SYDVKM. The CDR3 sequence is CASSPGTGIQETQYF. CDR3 DNA sequence: TGTGCCAGCAGCCCCGGGACAGGGATCCAAGAGACCCAGTACTTC.

The chain joins TRBV2 to TRBJ2-2, with D unresolved. CDR3 length: 13 residues. Germline CDR1 SNHLY, CDR2 FYNNEI. The germline V and J ends were trimmed by 4 bases and 3 bases, with 6 bases remaining between them. The CDR3 sequence is CASSVPYTGELFF. The CDR3 DNA is TGTGCCAGCAGTGTCCCCTACACCGGGGAGCTGTTTTTT. Drawing the rest from reference TRBV2 and TRBJ2-2, the complete variable domain is EPEVTQTPSHQVTQMGQEVILRCVPISNHLYFYWYRQILGQKVEFLVSFYNNEISEKSEIFDDQFSVERPDGSNFTLKIRSTKLEDSAMYFCASSVPYTGELFFGEGSRLTVL.

The V and J genes are TRBV10-3 and TRBJ2-7, with TRBD2 matching over 7 bases. The CDR3 is 12 residues long. Germline-derived CDR1 and CDR2 are ENHRY and SYGVKD. The ends lost 10 bases at V and 3 bases at J; junction bases unmatched: 6. DNA of the CDR3: TGTGCCACCGGACTAGAGGTCTACGAGCAGTACTTC. Translating gives CATGLEVYEQYF.

The chain uses TRBV21-1 and TRBJ2-1; the D segment call TRBD2 is taken from the table without a DNA check. TRBV21-1 is given as a pseudogene. The CDR3 length is 16 residues. The CDR3 spells CASSKAARELLNEQFF. The CDR3 bases are TGTGCCAGCAGCAAAGCGGCGCGGGAGCTCCTTAATGAGCAGTTCTTC.

The chain employs TRBV15 and TRBJ1-3, with no clear D. The CDR3 loop spans 15 amino acids. Looked up from germline, CDR1 is LNHNV and CDR2 is YYDKDF (reference sequence). Trimming took off 5 bases at V and 0 bases at J, with 11 bases between the two ends. Here the CDR3 reads CATSRGGNSGNTIYF. In DNA form, the CDR3 reads TGTGCCACCAGCCGGGGAGGAAACTCTGGAAACACCATATATTTT.

J is TRBJ2-7 and V is TRBV5-1, with no clear D. Germline CDR1 SGHRS, CDR2 YFSETQ. This CDR3 is 14 amino acids long. V lost 3 bases and J 4 bases, leaving 14 bases between the germline ends. The CDR3 is CASSWQKEIYEQYF. The CDR3 DNA reads as TGCGCCAGCAGCTGGCAGAAGGAGATTTACGAGCAGTACTTC.

This chain connects TRBV19 to TRBJ1-5; D remains ambiguous. The CDR3 loop spans 15 amino acids. Trimming removed 3 bases at V and 5 bases at J, with 14 bases between. CDR1 is LNHDA and CDR2 is SQIVND in the germline V gene (reference sequence). DNA for the CDR3: TGTGCCAGTAGTATTACCCACTTCGCTTATCAGCCCCAGCATTTT. The encoded protein is CASSITHFAYQPQHF.

The chain combines TRBV11-2 with TRBJ1-4; TRBD1 agrees at 10 bases. V lost 3 bases to trimming and J lost 8 bases; unmatched junction nucleotides: 3. The length of the CDR3 is 14 residues. Per the germline V gene, CDR1 is SGHAT and CDR2 is FQNNGV. This chain's CDR3 is CASSFGTGVEKLFF. The DNA for the CDR3 is TGTGCCAGCAGCTTTGGGACAGGGGTCGAAAAACTGTTTTTT.

The chain has TRBV19 and TRBJ2-3; 7 bases are a match to TRBD1. V lost 3 bases, J lost 0 bases, and 3 bases stayed unmatched. Germline V CDR1 and CDR2: LNHDA, SQIVND (reference sequence). The CDR3 extends over 15 amino acids. The CDR3 sequence: CASSIRTGSTDTQYF. As DNA, the CDR3 is TGTGCCAGTAGTATCAGGACAGGTAGCACAGATACGCAGTATTTT.

This chain links TRBV3-1 (or the pseudogene TRBV3-2) with TRBJ1-2; D possibly corresponds to TRBD1 (6 bases). V was trimmed by 0 bases and J by 4 bases, leaving 15 bases between them. In germline, CDR1 is LGHDT, CDR2 YNNKEL (reference sequence). CDR3 length equals 16 residues. CDR3 residues: CASSQDFRGKVYGYTF. The CDR3 DNA reads TGTGCCAGCAGCCAAGATTTCAGGGGAAAGGTCTATGGCTACACCTTC.